Below are 9 T cell receptor beta chains sequenced from a single sample in a study of T-cell memory formation after mild COVID-19. Using its own MiXCR run on the 5' RACE reads, TCRdb lists one record per CDR3 protein. The sample consists of 280,000 or so distinct CDR3 sequences, over 15% of them appearing once. Sequencing input: PBMCs or a T cell subset sorted from them (not recorded which). These receptors all come from a man between 18 and 35 years old who had mild COVID-19 (a few samples of this study predate the infection). Cell type and time point are not known.

This chain links TRBV7-2 with TRBJ1-5; TRBD1 is a possible D gene (6 bases). Trimming removed 5 bases at V and 7 bases at J, with 15 bases between. Germline-derived CDR1 and CDR2 are SGHTA and FQGNSA. The length of the CDR3 is 14 residues. The CDR3 DNA follows: TGTGCCAGCAGCAAGAACAGGGTCAGCCAGCCCCAGCATTTT. Translating it yields CASSKNRVSQPQHF.

The rearrangement uses TRBV7-9 and TRBJ1-1; D gene ambiguous. CDR1 is SEHNR, CDR2 FQNEAQ, per germline (reference sequence). Trimming removed 5 bases from V and 8 bases from J, with 12 bases in between. CDR3 length: 12 amino acids. In DNA, the CDR3 is TGTGCCAGCAGCCCGGGTAGGGTAGAAGCTTTCTTT. This translates into CASSPGRVEAFF. Full variable domain (remainder filled in from reference TRBV7-9 and TRBJ1-1): DTGVSQNPRHKITKRGQNVTFRCDPISEHNRLYWYRQTLGQGPEFLTYFQNEAQLEKSRLLSDRFSAERPKGSFSTLEIQRTEQGDSAMYLCASSPGRVEAFFGQGTRLTVV.

V usage is TRBV28 and J usage is TRBJ1-1; tentatively, D is TRBD1 (6 bases). The CDR3 extends over 14 amino acids. Deletions cut 5 bases from V and 10 bases from J, with 20 bases between. Germline V gene sequence: CDR1 MDHEN, CDR2 SYDVKM. The CDR3 nucleotides are TGTGCCAGCAGTCCTCAGACGGGGGGGCTGGGAGCTTTCTTT. This translates into CASSPQTGGLGAFF.

The V call is TRBV7-2, the J call TRBJ2-2; D is unclear. Germline V CDR1 and CDR2: SGHTA, FQGNSA. This CDR3 contains 13 residues. The V gene lost 4 bases and the J gene lost 7 bases, with 10 bases spanning the gap. For the CDR3, the DNA is TGTGCCAGCAGCTCGAGAAACGGCGGGGAGCTGTTTTTT. Translation: CASSSRNGGELFF.

The chain employs TRBV4-2 and TRBJ2-3; TRBD2 matches 11 bases. J gave up 8 bases and V 1 base, and 14 bases lay outside the gene matches. Per the germline V gene, CDR1 is LGHNA and CDR2 is YNFKEQ. The CDR3 consists of 18 residues. CDR3 DNA sequence: TGTGCCAGCAGCCAAGGAAGGGAGACTAGCGGGGCCCCCGGTACGCAGTATTTT. Protein sequence: CASSQGRETSGAPGTQYF.

The V and J genes are TRBV20-1 and TRBJ2-3, with 7 bases identical to TRBD1. Germline lookup yields CDR1 DFQATT and CDR2 SNEGSKA (reference sequence). This CDR3 contains 19 residues. Trimming removed 8 bases from V and 0 bases from J; junction bases left unmatched: 23. The CDR3, as DNA: TGCAGTCCCTCAAAACAGGGGCCAGGGAGCGGCCCGAGCACAGATACGCAGTATTTT. It specifies CSPSKQGPGSGPSTDTQYF.

This clonotype has a handful of counts. The chain couples TRBV12-3 or TRBV12-4 to TRBJ2-7; D is unresolved. The CDR3 contains 13 residues. Trimming took off 7 bases at V and 1 base at J, with 11 bases between the two ends. CDR3 protein: CASTPTASYEQYF. The CDR3, as DNA: TGTGCCAGCACCCCGACTGCATCCTACGAGCAGTACTTC.

The sample holds many counts of this clonotype. The chain joins TRBV7-9 to TRBJ2-1, with 10 bases lining up with TRBD2. The V and J ends lost 6 bases and 0 bases, in that order; junction bases with no gene match: 17. The CDR3 runs 20 residues. Germline CDR1 is SEHNR and CDR2 is FQNEAQ (reference sequence). The CDR3, as DNA: TGTGCCAGCAGGCTAGCGCTGGGGCAGAGGACTAGCGGCTCCTACAATGAGCAGTTCTTC. It yields the protein CASRLALGQRTSGSYNEQFF.

This rearrangement joins TRBV12-3 or TRBV12-4 to TRBJ2-1; the D gene is possibly TRBD2 (5 bases). V lost 2 bases, J lost 0 bases, and 8 bases lay in between. CDR3 size: 15 residues. Here the CDR3 DNA reads TGTGCCAGCAGTTTATCTAGCTTCTCCTACAATGAGCAGTTCTTC. It translates to CASSLSSFSYNEQFF.